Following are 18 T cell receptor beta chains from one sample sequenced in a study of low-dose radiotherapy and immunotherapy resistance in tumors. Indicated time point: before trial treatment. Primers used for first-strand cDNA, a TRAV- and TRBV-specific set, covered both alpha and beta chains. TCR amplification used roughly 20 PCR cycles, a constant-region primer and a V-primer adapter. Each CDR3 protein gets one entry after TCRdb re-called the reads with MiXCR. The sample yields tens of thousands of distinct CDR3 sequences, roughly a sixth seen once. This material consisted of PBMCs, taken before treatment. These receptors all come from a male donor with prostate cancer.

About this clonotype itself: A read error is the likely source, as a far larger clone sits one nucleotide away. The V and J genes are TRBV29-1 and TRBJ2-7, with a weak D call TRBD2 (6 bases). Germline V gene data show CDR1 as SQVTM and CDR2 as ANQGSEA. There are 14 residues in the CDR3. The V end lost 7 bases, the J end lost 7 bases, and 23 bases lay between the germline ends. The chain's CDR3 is CSALRGAPYNEQYF. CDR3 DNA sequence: TGCAGCGCCCTGCGCGGGGCCCCGTACAATGAGCAGTACTTC.

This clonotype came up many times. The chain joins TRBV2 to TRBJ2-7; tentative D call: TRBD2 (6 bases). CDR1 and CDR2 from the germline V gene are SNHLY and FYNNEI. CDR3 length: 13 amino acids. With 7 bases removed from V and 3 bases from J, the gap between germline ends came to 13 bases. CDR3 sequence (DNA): TGTGCCAGCAAACGAGCGGGCGACTACGAGCAGTACTTC. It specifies CASKRAGDYEQYF.

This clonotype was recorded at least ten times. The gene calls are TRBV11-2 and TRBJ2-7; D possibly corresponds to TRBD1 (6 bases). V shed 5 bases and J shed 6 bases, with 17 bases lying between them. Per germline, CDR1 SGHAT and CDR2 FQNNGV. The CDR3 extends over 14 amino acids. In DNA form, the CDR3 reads TGTGCCAGCAGCATGCTACAGGGCCCCCTCGAGCAGTACTTC. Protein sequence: CASSMLQGPLEQYF.

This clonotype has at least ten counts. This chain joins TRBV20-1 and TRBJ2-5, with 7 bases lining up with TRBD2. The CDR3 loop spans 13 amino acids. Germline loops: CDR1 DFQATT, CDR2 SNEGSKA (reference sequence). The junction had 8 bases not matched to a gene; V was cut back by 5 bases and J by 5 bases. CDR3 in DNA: TGCAGTGCTCCAGCCCGGACTAGGGAGACCCAGTACTTC. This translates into CSAPARTRETQYF.

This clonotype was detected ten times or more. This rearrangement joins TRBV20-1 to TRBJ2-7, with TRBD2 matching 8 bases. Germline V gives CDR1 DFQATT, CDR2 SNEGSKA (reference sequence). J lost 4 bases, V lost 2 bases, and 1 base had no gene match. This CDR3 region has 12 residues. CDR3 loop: CSARSGGYEQYF. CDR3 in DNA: TGCAGTGCTAGAAGCGGGGGTTACGAGCAGTACTTC.

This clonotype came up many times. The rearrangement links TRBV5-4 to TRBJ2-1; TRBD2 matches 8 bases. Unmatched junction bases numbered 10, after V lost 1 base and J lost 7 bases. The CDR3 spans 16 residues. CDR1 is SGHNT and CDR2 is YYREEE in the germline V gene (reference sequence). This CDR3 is CASSLPGGAAENEQFF. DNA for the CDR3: TGTGCCAGCAGCTTGCCCGGGGGGGCTGCTGAGAATGAGCAGTTCTTC.

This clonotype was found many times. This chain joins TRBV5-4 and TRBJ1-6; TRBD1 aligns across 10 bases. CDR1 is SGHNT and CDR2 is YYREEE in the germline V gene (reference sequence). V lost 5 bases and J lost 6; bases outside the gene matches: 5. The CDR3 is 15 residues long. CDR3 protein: CASRTGTGVNSPLHF. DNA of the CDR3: TGTGCCAGCAGGACCGGGACAGGGGTTAATTCACCCCTCCACTTT.

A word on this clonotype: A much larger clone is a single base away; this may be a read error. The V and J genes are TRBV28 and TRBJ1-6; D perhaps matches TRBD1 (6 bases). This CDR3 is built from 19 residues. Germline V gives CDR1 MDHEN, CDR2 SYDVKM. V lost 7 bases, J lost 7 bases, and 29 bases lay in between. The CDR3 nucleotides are TGTGCCAGCATTTTTTACCCTCCCGCCAGGGGAGTAGAGAATTCACCCCTCCACTTT. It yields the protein CASIFYPPARGVENSPLHF.

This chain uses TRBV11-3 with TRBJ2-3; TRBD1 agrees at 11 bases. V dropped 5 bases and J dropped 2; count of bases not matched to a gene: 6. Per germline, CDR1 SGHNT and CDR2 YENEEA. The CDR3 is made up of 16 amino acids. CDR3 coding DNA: TGTGCCAGCAGCACCGGACAGGGGGCCAACACAGATACGCAGTATTTT. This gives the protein CASSTGQGANTDTQYF.

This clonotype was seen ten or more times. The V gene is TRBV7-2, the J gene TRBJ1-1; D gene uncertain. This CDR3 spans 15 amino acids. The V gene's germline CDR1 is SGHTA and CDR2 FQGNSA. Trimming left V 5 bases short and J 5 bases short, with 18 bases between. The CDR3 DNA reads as TGTGCCAGCAGCCCTTCTCCGGGGAGAGCGACTGAAGCTTTCTTT. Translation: CASSPSPGRATEAFF.

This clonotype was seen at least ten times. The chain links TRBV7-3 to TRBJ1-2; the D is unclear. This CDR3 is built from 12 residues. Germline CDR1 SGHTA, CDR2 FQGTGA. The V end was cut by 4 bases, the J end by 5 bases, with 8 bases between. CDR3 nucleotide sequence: TGTGCCAGCAGCTACGACGGGTATGGCTACACCTTC. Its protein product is CASSYDGYGYTF.

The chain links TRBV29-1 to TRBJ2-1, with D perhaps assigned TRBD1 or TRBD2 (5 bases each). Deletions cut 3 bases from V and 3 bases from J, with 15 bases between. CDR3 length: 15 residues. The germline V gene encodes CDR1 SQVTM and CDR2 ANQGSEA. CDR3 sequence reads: CSVDGTLKDYNEQFF. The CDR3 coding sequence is TGCAGCGTTGATGGGACGTTAAAAGACTACAATGAGCAGTTCTTC.

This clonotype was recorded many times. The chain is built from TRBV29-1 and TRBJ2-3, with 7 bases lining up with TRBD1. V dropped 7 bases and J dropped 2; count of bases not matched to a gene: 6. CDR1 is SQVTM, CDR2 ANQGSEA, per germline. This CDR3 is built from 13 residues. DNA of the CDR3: TGCAGCGCTCATGGGACAGACACAGATACGCAGTATTTT. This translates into CSAHGTDTDTQYF.

The CDR3 here is CATSEGATQYF. The CDR3 nucleotides read TGTGCCACCTCAGAGGGGGCTACGCAGTATTTT. The rearrangement links TRBV28 to TRBJ2-3, with 7 bases aligning to TRBD1. The V and J ends lost 10 bases and 8 bases, in that order; junction bases with no gene match: 6. Germline V CDR1 and CDR2: MDHEN, SYDVKM. The length of the CDR3 is 11 residues.

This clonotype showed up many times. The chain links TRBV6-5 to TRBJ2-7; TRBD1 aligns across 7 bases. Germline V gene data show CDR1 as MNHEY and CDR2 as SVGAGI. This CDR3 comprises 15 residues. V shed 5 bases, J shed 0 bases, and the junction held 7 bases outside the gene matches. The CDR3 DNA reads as TGTGCCAGCAGTCCTCGACAGGGAAGCTCCTACGAGCAGTACTTC. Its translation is CASSPRQGSSYEQYF.

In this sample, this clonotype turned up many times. CDR3 bases: TGTGCCAGCAGCCAAGGTTACCCGAACACCGGGGAGCTGTTTTTT. It specifies CASSQGYPNTGELFF. V usage is TRBV14 and J usage is TRBJ2-2; D remains unclear. Germline values: CDR1 SGHDN, CDR2 FVKESK. The CDR3 has 15 residues. The germline V and J ends were trimmed by 1 base and 0 bases, with 6 bases remaining between them.

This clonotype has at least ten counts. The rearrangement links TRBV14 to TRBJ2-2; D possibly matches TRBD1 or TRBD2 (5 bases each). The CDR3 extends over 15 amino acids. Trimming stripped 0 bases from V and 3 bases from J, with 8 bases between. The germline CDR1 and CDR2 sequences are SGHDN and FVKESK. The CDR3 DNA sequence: TGTGCCAGCAGCCAAGATTGGGGGTACACCGGGGAGCTGTTTTTT. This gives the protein CASSQDWGYTGELFF.

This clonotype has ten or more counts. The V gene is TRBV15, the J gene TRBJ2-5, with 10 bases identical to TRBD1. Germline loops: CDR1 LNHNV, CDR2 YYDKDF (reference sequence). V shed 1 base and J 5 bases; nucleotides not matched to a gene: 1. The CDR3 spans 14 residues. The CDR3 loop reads CATSRVGQGETQYF. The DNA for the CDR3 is TGTGCCACCAGCAGAGTGGGACAGGGGGAGACCCAGTACTTC. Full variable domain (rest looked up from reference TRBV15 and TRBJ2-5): DAMVIQNPRYQVTQFGKPVTLSCSQTLNHNVMYWYQQKSSQAPKLLFHYYDKDFNNEADTPDNFQSRRPNTSFCFLDIRSPGLGDTAMYLCATSRVGQGETQYFGPGTRLLVL.